This T cell receptor beta chain originates from a study of T-cell memory formation after mild COVID-19. General study results and limits: There were some responding clones in pre-infection memory, which suggested that cross-reactive memory had joined. Contracting clones, day 15 to 85, had balanced CD4/CD8, and later expanders favored CD4+.

This CDR3 is built from 14 residues. The germline gives CDR1 MNHNS, CDR2 SASEGT. V shed 5 bases, J shed 2 bases, and the junction held 5 bases outside the gene matches. On this clonotype itself: Its antigen is unknown.

TCRdb analysed the 5' RACE reads with MiXCR anew, one entry per CDR3 protein. Here the sample spans 300,000 to 400,000 distinct CDR3 sequences, 14% being singletons. The V gene is TRBV6-1, the J gene TRBJ2-7; TRBD1 matches at 8 bases. This receptor was taken from a man younger than 30 who had mild COVID-19 (a few samples of this study predate the infection). Cell type and time point are not known. The sequenced sample was PBMCs or a T cell subset sorted from them (not recorded which). The CDR3 loop reads CASSRQGTTYEQYV. CDR3 bases: TGTGCCAGCAGTAGACAGGGGACAACCTACGAGCAGTACGTC.